The 8 T cell receptor beta chains below were found in one sample sequenced in a study of control samples from healthy donors and cancer patients. Libraries were prepared by immunoSEQ multiplex PCR; TCRdb keeps only in-frame clonotypes and omits some of them. The sample contains 90,000 to 100,000 clones, 90% of which appear only once. Sequencing input: blood. These receptors were obtained from a woman between 18 and 30 years old in good health.

This clone was seen once. The gene calls are TRBV6-1 and TRBJ2-2, with D possibly being TRBD2 (6 bases). Trimming stripped 4 bases from V and 2 bases from J, with 14 bases between. Germline loops: CDR1 MNHNS, CDR2 SASEGT. This CDR3 region has 16 residues. As DNA, the CDR3 is TGTGCCAGCAGTGGGGGAGGAGGCTCTAACACCGGGGAGCTGTTTTTT. It is translated as CASSGGGGSNTGELFF.

This clone is a singleton in its sample. The chain links TRBV19 to TRBJ1-1; D possibly corresponds to TRBD1 (6 bases). CDR1 is LNHDA, CDR2 SQIVND, per germline (reference sequence). The CDR3 runs 16 residues. The V and J ends lost 2 bases and 3 bases respectively, with 16 bases between them. CDR3 amino acids: CASSIRWTEGDTEAFF. DNA of the CDR3: TGTGCCAGTAGTATACGATGGACGGAGGGGGACACTGAAGCTTTCTTT.

This clone showed up just once. The chain employs TRBV2 and TRBJ1-5; 7 positions agree with TRBD1. The junction had 9 bases not matched to a gene; V was cut back by 4 bases and J by 6 bases. The CDR3 has 15 amino acids. Germline V CDR1 and CDR2: SNHLY, FYNNEI. The CDR3 spells CASSGRGQGFQPQHF. CDR3 nucleotide sequence: TGTGCCAGCAGTGGAAGGGGGCAGGGGTTTCAGCCCCAGCATTTT.

The rearrangement uses TRBV3-1 (or the pseudogene TRBV3-2) and TRBJ2-7, with 12 bases identical to TRBD2. Trimming took 4 bases from V and 3 from J; bases not matched to a gene: 4. This CDR3 comprises 15 residues. CDR1 is LGHDT, CDR2 YNNKEL, per germline (reference sequence). CDR3 region: CASSPLAGGFYEQYF. The CDR3 DNA follows: TGTGCCAGCAGCCCTCTAGCGGGGGGGTTCTACGAGCAGTACTTC.

This chain links TRBV2 with TRBJ1-1; a possible D gene is TRBD1 (5 bases). V lost 7 bases to trimming and J lost 0 bases, with 15 bases between them. This CDR3 has 15 amino acids. The germline V gene has CDR1 SNHLY and CDR2 FYNNEI. This CDR3 reads CASMVGGGLNTEAFF. CDR3 nucleotides: TGTGCCAGCATGGTGGGGGGTGGGCTGAACACTGAAGCTTTCTTT.

The V and J genes are TRBV2 and TRBJ2-5; D is unclear. Germline CDR1 SNHLY, CDR2 FYNNEI. This CDR3 has 13 residues. With 7 bases removed from V and 2 bases from J, the gap between germline ends came to 11 bases. This chain's CDR3 is CASTRATQETQYF. CDR3 sequence (DNA): TGTGCCAGCACTCGCGCCACACAAGAGACCCAGTACTTC.

The chain joins TRBV19 to TRBJ1-2; perhaps TRBD1 as D (6 bases). CDR1 and CDR2 from the germline V gene are LNHDA and SQIVND (reference sequence). The CDR3 is 14 residues long. With 6 bases removed from V and 0 bases from J, the gap between germline ends came to 11 bases. The CDR3 protein is CASRAQGANYGYTF. CDR3 DNA sequence: TGTGCCAGTAGGGCACAGGGAGCTAACTATGGCTACACCTTC.

The chain uses TRBV12-3 or TRBV12-4 and TRBJ2-7; no definite D call. The CDR3 consists of 12 residues. The V end was cut by 4 bases, the J end by 5 bases, with 9 bases between. The CDR3 sequence: CASSSRPNEQYF. The CDR3 DNA is TGTGCCAGCAGTTCCCGCCCAAACGAGCAGTACTTC.